Following are 17 T cell receptor beta chains from one sample sequenced in a study of breast tumors, draining lymph nodes, adjacent tissues. Axillary draining lymph nodes of breast cancer patients supplied the node samples. TCRdb re-called the multiplex PCR reads with MiXCR, one entry per CDR3 protein. The sample lists approximately 210,000 distinct CDR3 sequences; about a third were seen once. Sequenced: axillary lymph node tissue. These receptor sequences come from a female donor with breast cancer. Some clones in this sample may be carry-over from other donors' samples.

This clonotype came up many times. This chain links TRBV5-6 with TRBJ1-5; TRBD1 matches 9 bases. After removal of 0 bases from V and 7 bases from J, the junction contained 2 bases not matched to a gene. Germline V gene sequence: CDR1 SGHDT, CDR2 YYEEEE. This CDR3 contains 14 residues. The CDR3 region is CASSLGDREQPQHF. The CDR3 bases are TGTGCCAGCAGCTTGGGGGACAGGGAACAGCCCCAGCATTTT.

This clonotype was detected many times. The chain has TRBV11-2 and TRBJ1-1; possible D gene TRBD1, 5 bases. The germline V and J ends were trimmed by 1 base and 5 bases, with 11 bases remaining between them. The germline V gene has CDR1 SGHAT and CDR2 FQNNGV. This CDR3 has 14 amino acids. The CDR3 spells CASSLALGGTEAFF. The CDR3 region has the DNA TGTGCCAGCAGCTTAGCACTTGGGGGGACTGAAGCTTTCTTT.

Many counts were recorded for this clonotype. CDR3 nucleotides: TGTGCCAGCAGCTTGACTAGCGGATATGGAGGAGAGACCCAGTACTTC. Translating gives CASSLTSGYGGETQYF. V and J are TRBV7-3 and TRBJ2-5; TRBD2 agrees at 9 bases. With V trimmed by 3 bases and J by 4 bases, 9 bases remained unmatched. In germline, CDR1 is SGHTA, CDR2 FQGTGA. CDR3 length equals 16 residues. The full variable domain, rest sourced from reference TRBV7-3 and TRBJ2-5, is GAGVSQTPSNKVTEKGKYVELRCDPISGHTALYWYRQSLGQGPEFLIYFQGTGAADDSGLPNDRFFAVRPEGSVSTLKIQRTERGDSAVYLCASSLTSGYGGETQYFGPGTRLLVL.

Note on this clonotype: No conserved phenylalanine or tryptophan is present at the end of the CDR3, so a read error is the likely explanation. The limits of the CDR3 on the DNA are not certain, so only TCRdb's listed CDR3 is given. This chain uses TRBV4-2 with TRBJ2-5; the table's D call, TRBD2, has no DNA check behind it. The CDR3 extends over 9 residues, inclusive of both ends. Germline CDR1 LGHNA, CDR2 YNFKEQ. The CDR3 loop is CASSQDGAG.

This clonotype was detected ten times or more. This chain connects TRBV20-1 to TRBJ2-7; 10 nucleotides align to TRBD1. This CDR3 spans 14 amino acids. The germline gives CDR1 DFQATT, CDR2 SNEGSKA (reference sequence). With 5 bases clipped from V and 6 bases from J, the junction kept 10 bases outside the gene matches. The CDR3 nucleotides are TGCAGTGCTCCCTGGGACAGGGGACATGGCGAGCAGTACTTC. Residues: CSAPWDRGHGEQYF.

This clonotype was counted many times. The chain is built from TRBV5-6 and TRBJ2-2; D uncertain. The CDR3 is 16 amino acids. Between the trimmed V and J ends, which lost 0 bases and 1 base, there was a span of 10 bases. Germline lookup yields CDR1 SGHDT and CDR2 YYEEEE. CDR3 DNA sequence: TGTGCCAGCAGCTTGGAAGGCGGTCAGAACACCGGGGAGCTGTTTTTT. It specifies CASSLEGGQNTGELFF.

There are many counts of this clonotype. V and J are TRBV11-2 and TRBJ2-5; the D gene is possibly TRBD1 (5 bases). Trimming removed 4 bases at V and 5 bases at J, with 14 bases between. The CDR3 contains 14 residues. The germline V gene has CDR1 SGHAT and CDR2 FQNNGV. The CDR3 reads CASSSPTVYETQYF. The CDR3 DNA sequence: TGTGCCAGCAGCTCCCCGACAGTATACGAGACCCAGTACTTC.

This clonotype was counted at least ten times. The chain has TRBV3-1 and TRBJ2-7, with D unclear. Germline-derived CDR1 and CDR2 are LGHDT and YNNKEL (reference sequence). V shed 1 base and J shed 0 bases, with 13 bases lying between them. The CDR3 runs 16 residues. CDR3 residues: CASSQGSTVVSYEQYF. CDR3 coding DNA: TGTGCCAGCAGCCAAGGATCGACCGTGGTCTCCTACGAGCAGTACTTC.

The J gene is TRBJ2-5, the V gene TRBV20-1; 11 nucleotides agree with TRBD2. Germline values: CDR1 DFQATT, CDR2 SNEGSKA (reference sequence). The J segment lost 6 bases and the V segment lost 0 bases, leaving 9 bases of the junction unmatched. This CDR3 has 16 amino acids. For the CDR3, the DNA is TGCAGTGCTAGAGATCCCGGACTAGCGGGTCGGCAGACCCAGTACTTC. Its translation: CSARDPGLAGRQTQYF.

This clonotype was detected only a few times. This rearrangement joins TRBV6-5 to TRBJ2-1, with D perhaps matching TRBD1 (6 bases). In germline, CDR1 is MNHEY, CDR2 SVGAGI. The CDR3 extends over 14 amino acids. With 6 bases removed from V and 5 bases from J, the gap between germline ends came to 14 bases. In DNA form, the CDR3 reads TGTGCCAGCAGCTCCAGGGGAATCAACAATGAGCAGTTCTTC. Translating gives CASSSRGINNEQFF.

This clonotype turned up a few times. This may stem from a read error, because a much larger clone lies one nucleotide away. This CDR3 fails to terminate in the conserved phenylalanine or tryptophan, so it likely reflects a read error. The V and J genes are TRBV20-1 and TRBJ2-1; no clear D. CDR1 is DFQATT, CDR2 SNEGSKA, per germline (reference sequence). The V gene lost 8 bases and the J gene lost 5 bases, with 7 bases spanning the gap. This CDR3 has 10 amino acids. In nucleotides, the CDR3 is TGCAGTTTCCAAAACAATGAGCAGTTCTCC. This translates into CSFQNNEQFS.

This clonotype has a count of ten or more. This sequence joins TRBV2 and TRBJ2-2, with D possibly TRBD2 on 6 matching bases. Trimming took off 6 bases at V and 6 bases at J, with 14 bases between the two ends. The CDR3 sequence is 14 residues long. Germline assignment: CDR1 SNHLY and CDR2 FYNNEI. The CDR3 protein is CASRREFVAGELFF. In DNA, the CDR3 is TGTGCCAGCAGACGGGAGTTCGTGGCCGGGGAGCTGTTTTTT.

As for this clonotype: This may be a read error, as it is one base from a much larger clone. CDR3 sequence reads: CSASSESSYAQYF. DNA of the CDR3: TGCAGTGCTAGCTCGGAGAGCTCCTACGCGCAGTACTTC. The rearrangement links TRBV20-1 to TRBJ2-7; D unresolved. Germline V CDR1 and CDR2: DFQATT, SNEGSKA (reference sequence). This CDR3 is built from 13 residues.

This clonotype was detected only once. Germline and junction disagree at one end, which may indicate a read error. V and J are TRBV9 and TRBJ2-5, with D tentatively TRBD1 or TRBD2 (6 bases each). CDR3 size: 15 residues. The germline V gene has CDR1 SGDLS and CDR2 YYNGEE. The CDR3 here is CASSPSRGVQETPYF. The CDR3 coding sequence is TGTGCCAGCAGCCCGTCGAGGGGGGTACAAGAGACCCCGTACTTC.

This clonotype occurred many times. The chain links TRBV20-1 to TRBJ1-2; TRBD1 agrees at 8 bases. With V trimmed by 5 bases and J by 4 bases, 3 bases remained unmatched. This CDR3 spans 12 amino acids. Germline CDR1 is DFQATT and CDR2 is SNEGSKA (reference sequence). This CDR3 is CSALDRGYGYTF. The CDR3 coding sequence is TGCAGTGCTTTAGACAGGGGCTATGGCTACACCTTC.

This clonotype was counted many times. An end of the junction differs from the germline gene, which may be a read error. This chain joins TRBV6-5 and TRBJ1-5, with unresolved D. Per the germline V gene, CDR1 is MNHEY and CDR2 is SVGAGI. This CDR3 spans 14 amino acids. The CDR3 nucleotides are TGTGCCAGCAGTCACTCGAAGGCACAGAGGCCCCAGCATTTT. It is translated as CASSHSKAQRPQHF.

This chain uses TRBV18 with TRBJ2-6; maybe TRBD2 (6 bases). The V gene's germline CDR1 is KGHSH and CDR2 LQKENI. The ends were cut back, 1 base at V and 1 base at J, with 14 bases in the middle. The CDR3 consists of 18 residues. CDR3 nucleotide sequence: TGTGCCAGCTCACCACTTCAATCGGCGGGATCTGGGGCCAACGTCCTGACTTTC. Protein: CASSPLQSAGSGANVLTF.